These 13 T cell receptor beta chains came from one sample sequenced in a study of T cell responses to AZD1222 COVID-19 vaccine. The repertoire was sequenced with immunoSEQ multiplex PCR; TCRdb's copy has only in-frame clones and lacks some. The sample contains 150,000 or so clones, about 89% of which appear only once. The material was peripheral blood, obtained on day 0 of AZD1222 vaccination. These receptors all stem from an adult in good health.

This chain connects TRBV5-1 to TRBJ1-5, with 7 positions matching TRBD1. Germline V gives CDR1 SGHRS, CDR2 YFSETQ. The CDR3 is 13 amino acids. V was clipped by 4 bases and J by 7 bases; unmatched bases: 5. In DNA, the CDR3 is TGCGCCAGCAGCCGGACAGGTAGGCAGCCCCAGCATTTT. Its protein is CASSRTGRQPQHF.

CDR3 in amino acids: CASSLGRGFEQPQHF. DNA for the CDR3: TGTGCCAGCAGTTTAGGCAGGGGGTTCGAGCAGCCCCAGCATTTT. The chain joins TRBV28 to TRBJ1-5; TRBD1 agrees at 7 bases. The length of the CDR3 is 15 residues. Germline-derived CDR1 and CDR2 are MDHEN and SYDVKM. The ends lost 2 bases at V and 7 bases at J; junction bases unmatched: 8.

This clone was detected only a few times. The rearrangement joins TRBV4-3 to TRBJ1-6; D is uncertain. V was clipped by 0 bases and J by 4 bases, with 10 bases between them. The CDR3 is 16 amino acids. From germline, CDR1 is LGHNA and CDR2 YSLEER. The CDR3 loop reads CASSQDFGKYNSPLHF. CDR3 bases: TGCGCCAGCAGCCAAGACTTTGGGAAGTATAATTCACCCCTCCACTTT.

This chain's CDR3 is CASSFFGTSGRLNSYNEQFF. Written as DNA, the CDR3 is TGTGCCAGCAGCTTCTTTGGGACTAGCGGGAGACTCAACTCCTACAATGAGCAGTTCTTC. The rearrangement links TRBV12-1 to TRBJ2-1; the table's D call, TRBD2, was not checked against the DNA. TRBV12-1 is flagged as a pseudogene. The CDR3 spans 20 residues.

The CDR3 reads CASSAQGQLNYGYTF. Here the CDR3 DNA reads TGTGCCAGCAGCGCCCAGGGGCAACTTAACTATGGCTACACCTTC. The rearrangement joins TRBV7-9 to TRBJ1-2; TRBD1 is a possible D gene (6 bases). Germline CDR1 SEHNR, CDR2 FQNEAQ (reference sequence). The CDR3 is 15 residues long. Trimming left V 5 bases short and J 1 base short, with 14 bases between. The full variable domain, completed using reference TRBV7-9 and TRBJ1-2, is DTGVSQNPRHKITKRGQNVTFRCDPISEHNRLYWYRQTLGQGPEFLTYFQNEAQLEKSRLLSDRFSAERPKGSFSTLEIQRTEQGDSAMYLCASSAQGQLNYGYTFGSGTRLTVV.

V and J are TRBV11-2 and TRBJ2-1; no firm D call. The CDR3 extends over 14 amino acids. Germline V CDR1 and CDR2: SGHAT, FQNNGV. V lost 2 bases, J lost 5 bases, and 10 bases lay in between. As DNA, the CDR3 is TGTGCCAGCAGCTTATGGCTCCTAAACAATGAGCAGTTCTTC. Encoded protein: CASSLWLLNNEQFF.

The chain joins TRBV4-2 to TRBJ1-2; 11 bases agree with TRBD1. Germline assignment: CDR1 LGHNA and CDR2 YNFKEQ. The CDR3 sequence is 16 residues long. The junction had 8 bases not matched to a gene; V was cut back by 0 bases and J by 8 bases. The CDR3: CASSQDLGQGAPGYTF. CDR3 nucleotide sequence: TGTGCCAGCAGCCAAGATTTAGGACAGGGGGCGCCCGGCTACACCTTC.

J is TRBJ2-3 and V is TRBV10-3; 8 bases align to TRBD2. CDR1 ENHRY and CDR2 SYGVKD come from the germline V gene. This CDR3 is built from 16 residues. J lost 2 bases, V lost 3 bases, and 7 bases had no gene match. The CDR3, as DNA: TGTGCCATCAGTGATCCGGGGCGGGAGGACACAGATACGCAGTATTTT. It specifies CAISDPGREDTDTQYF.

The chain employs TRBV7-3 and TRBJ1-1, with 7 positions matching TRBD1. Germline V gives CDR1 SGHTA, CDR2 FQGTGA. This CDR3 has 15 amino acids. V dropped 4 bases and J dropped 0; count of bases not matched to a gene: 5. CDR3 nucleotides: TGTGCCAGCAGCTCATTACAGGGGTTGAACACTGAAGCTTTCTTT. Amino acid sequence: CASSSLQGLNTEAFF.

The chain couples TRBV9 to TRBJ1-2, with D possibly being TRBD1 (6 bases). The germline V gene encodes CDR1 SGDLS and CDR2 YYNGEE. This CDR3 is 12 amino acids long. The ends were cut back, 3 bases at V and 8 bases at J, with 11 bases in the middle. CDR3 nucleotide sequence: TGTGCCAGCAGCGAAACAGGGAAGGGCTACACCTTC. It specifies CASSETGKGYTF. The variable domain in full, completed from reference TRBV9 and TRBJ1-2, reads DSGVTQTPKHLITATGQRVTLRCSPRSGDLSVYWYQQSLDQGLQFLIQYYNGEERAKGNILERFSAQQFPDLHSELNLSSLELGDSALYFCASSETGKGYTFGSGTRLTVV.

The chain recombines TRBV20-1 with TRBJ1-1; D is unclear. This CDR3 contains 10 residues. Trimming removed 6 bases from V and 9 bases from J, with 11 bases in between. Germline CDR1 DFQATT, CDR2 SNEGSKA (reference sequence). The CDR3 coding sequence is TGCAGTGCCCGAACCGTGAAAGCTTTCTTT. Residues: CSARTVKAFF.

The chain uses TRBV27 and TRBJ2-3, with D unresolved. CDR1 and CDR2 from the germline V gene are MNHEY and SMNVEV (reference sequence). Trimming cost V 6 bases and J 2 bases, with 15 bases left between them. The CDR3 is 15 amino acids. CDR3 in amino acids: CASRRLVGVTDTQYF. The CDR3 DNA is TGTGCCAGCAGGAGACTCGTTGGTGTCACAGATACGCAGTATTTT.

V usage is TRBV11-2 and J usage is TRBJ2-3; no reliable D call. V lost 2 bases to trimming and J lost 2 bases, with 5 bases between them. The CDR3 spans 13 residues. Looked up from germline, CDR1 is SGHAT and CDR2 is FQNNGV. The DNA of the CDR3 is TGTGCCAGCAGCTTACAGAACACAGATACGCAGTATTTT. It translates to CASSLQNTDTQYF.